This T cell receptor beta chain comes out of a study of CD4+ T cells in melanoma (dated by TCRdb to 2022 to 2024). Turning to the overall study: Neoantigen-specific CD4+ T cells in human melanoma were what the study investigated. General study outcomes and caveats: The report described a correlation between neoantigen-specific CD4+ T cells and the function of CD8+ T cells, macrophages and B cells. Neoantigen-specific CD4+ T cells in melanoma were reported to show diverse differentiation states.

The library was prepared using the immunoSEQ multiplex PCR assay. TCRdb stores this immuneACCESS table with in-frame sequences only. Part of the clones is absent; in the studies checked, under half of the shortfall reflects unresolved V genes, and no reason is known for the rest. This sample lists about 21,000 clones; roughly 73% were detected once. The ten most abundant clones make up over 9.5% of the sample. The CDR3 runs 14 residues from the cysteine to the phenylalanine. Only the CDR3 region is kept as DNA, spanning 42 bases read in frame from base 1. The germline ends are 16 bases apart after V is trimmed by 5 bases and J by 8 bases. From a lookup of the germline V gene, CDR1 and CDR2 are SGHRS and YFSETQ. The donors were people with melanoma. Turning to this clone: Its antigen specificity is not known. No base-level quality is on record; no much larger clone is a single base apart.

The V and J genes are TRBV5-1 and TRBJ1-4, with no reliable assignment of the D segment. This receptor was identified in a human donor with melanoma. The CDR3 region has the sequence CASRSRSGVEKLFF. The nucleotides are TGCGCCAGCAGGAGCCGTTCGGGAGTGGAAAAACTGTTTTTT.